This TCR beta chain emerged from a study of blood T cell repertoires in COVID-19 (TCRdb year 2020). The study in broad terms: Samples covering the acute and convalescent phases of COVID-19 were provided by collaborators in the United States, Italy and Spain. The material from the prospective study consisted of cDNA or gDNA derived from T cells, B-cell-depleted T cells, or PBMCs. Deeply sampled blood TCRbeta repertoires from subjects exposed to, actively infected with, or recovered from COVID-19 were included in the dataset. The repertoires were made available in a free public database intended to serve as a resource for research on the immune response to SARS-CoV-2. The samples were drawn from two sources: the first 160 participants of the ongoing ImmuneRACE study, and 1,000 to 1,500 subjects contributed by 6 global collaborators. Sample metadata almost always included a de-identified subject ID, COVID-19 status, age in years and sex. HLA class I and class II types, where available, came from metadata supplied by the sample provider rather than from assay-based typing.

TCRbeta CDR3 regions were amplified from genomic DNA by means of the immunoSEQ Assay, a bias-controlled multiplex PCR. In the original analysis: Nucleated cell counts per sample were estimated from amplification of reference gene primers within the assay. To quantify the absolute abundance of each unique TCRbeta CDR3 rearrangement, sequence reads were collapsed and filtered. For each sample, productive Simpson clonality was calculated as the square root of Simpson's diversity index over productive rearrangements. This immuneACCESS table, as held by TCRdb, lists in-frame sequences with V and J called but not all clones. Of the missing ones, under half trace to an unresolved V gene in checked studies; the others have no known cause. The D gene and trimming were derived from the DNA, and the V and J assignments and clone size from that table. The sample table records some 76,000 clones; approximately 80% of these occur just once. The ten top clones hold roughly 13% of the sample.

On this clone itself: Its cognate antigen has yet to be identified. The record has no base qualities; no much larger clone is one base away.

The study at large found these results: How much clinical and demographic metadata was included differed by source and by participant, and the metadata was provided uncurated.

The CDR3 numbers 15 residues from cysteine through phenylalanine. This entry keeps only the CDR3 DNA: 45 bases, framed from base 1. V is cut by 1 base and J by 3 bases, and the space between the germline ends is 10 bases. From the germline V gene, CDR1 is SNHLY and CDR2 is FYNNEI. One collaborating source in Seattle enrolled patients while the patients were actively infected and followed the patients over time throughout the course of disease. Whole blood was collected in K2EDTA tubes by collaborating institutions according to the institutions' own protocols. For TCRbeta analysis, collaborators shipped samples as frozen whole blood, isolated PBMCs, or DNA extracted from either of those sample types.

The chain was built from TRBV2 and TRBJ1-5; a tentative D match to TRBD1 spans 6 bases. The receptor comes from a man aged 50 or older with COVID-19, enrolled during active disease. The sample consisted of peripheral blood. CDR3 sequence: CASSEGRTVNQPQHF. The bases read TGTGCCAGCAGTGAAGGGAGGACAGTCAATCAGCCCCAGCATTTT.